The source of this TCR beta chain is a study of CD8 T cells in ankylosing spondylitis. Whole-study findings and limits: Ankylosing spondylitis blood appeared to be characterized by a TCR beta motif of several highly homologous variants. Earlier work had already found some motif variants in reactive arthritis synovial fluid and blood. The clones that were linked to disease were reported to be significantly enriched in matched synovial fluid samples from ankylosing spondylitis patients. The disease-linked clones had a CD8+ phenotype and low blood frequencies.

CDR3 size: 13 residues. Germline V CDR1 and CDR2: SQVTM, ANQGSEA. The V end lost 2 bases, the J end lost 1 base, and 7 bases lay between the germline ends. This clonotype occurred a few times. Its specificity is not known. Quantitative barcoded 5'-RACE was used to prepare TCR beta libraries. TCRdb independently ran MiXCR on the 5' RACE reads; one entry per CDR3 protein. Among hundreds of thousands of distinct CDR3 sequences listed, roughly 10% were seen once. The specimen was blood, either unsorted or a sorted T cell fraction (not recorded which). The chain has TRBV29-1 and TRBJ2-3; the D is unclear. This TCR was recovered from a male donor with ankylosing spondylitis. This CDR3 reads CSVELRGTDTQYF. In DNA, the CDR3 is TGCAGCGTTGAATTAAGGGGCACAGATACGCAGTATTTT.